The 21 T cell receptor beta chains below were found in one sample sequenced in a study of blood T cell repertoires in COVID-19. Only in-frame clones appear in the TCRdb table, and some are missing; sequencing was by immunoSEQ multiplex PCR. The data hold roughly 250,000 clones, with around 88% observed a single time. Sequenced input: PBMCs or T cells enriched from blood (not recorded which). Receptors originate from a woman aged 35 to 49 with acute COVID-19.

The rearrangement joins TRBV9 to TRBJ1-1, with 8 bases lining up with TRBD1. Germline CDR1 and CDR2: SGDLS and YYNGEE. Trimming cost V 3 bases and J 6 bases; bases outside gene matches: 10. The CDR3 has 15 residues. The CDR3 DNA reads as TGTGCCAGCAGCGGAGGGGACAGGTCTCCGTCTGAAGCTTTCTTT. Translation: CASSGGDRSPSEAFF.

V and J are TRBV24-1 and TRBJ2-1; the D gene is possibly TRBD1 (5 bases). There are 14 residues in the CDR3. Germline CDR1 is KGHDR and CDR2 is SFDVKD. V lost 10 bases and J 0 bases, leaving 12 bases between the germline ends. CDR3 sequence: CATQGPSSYNEQFF. The CDR3 nucleotides are TGTGCCACTCAGGGTCCCAGCTCCTACAATGAGCAGTTCTTC.

This clone was seen a few times. The chain uses TRBV27 and TRBJ2-1; the match to TRBD2 covers 11 bases. The CDR3 is 19 residues long. The germline CDR1 and CDR2 sequences are MNHEY and SMNVEV (reference sequence). V gave up 4 bases and J gave up 3 bases; unmatched junction bases: 14. The CDR3 nucleotides are TGTGCCAGCAGTTCGGGAGAACCTAGCGGGAGGTTATTCTACAATGAGCAGTTCTTC. It specifies CASSSGEPSGRLFYNEQFF.

The chain links TRBV6-6 to TRBJ2-1, with TRBD2 identical over 9 bases. In germline, CDR1 is MNHNY, CDR2 SVGAGI (reference sequence). The CDR3 sequence is 16 residues long. V lost 0 bases, J lost 5 bases, and 5 bases stayed unmatched. CDR3 nucleotides: TGTGCCAGCAGTTACTCATTGGCGGGAGGGGACAATGAGCAGTTCTTC. The encoded protein is CASSYSLAGGDNEQFF.

This clone came up a few times. The CDR3 spells CASTGTIGAEAFF. The CDR3, as DNA: TGTGCCAGCACTGGGACAATAGGCGCTGAAGCTTTCTTT. This chain links TRBV2 with TRBJ1-1; D might be TRBD1 (6 bases). Deletions cut 7 bases from V and 6 bases from J, with 15 bases between. The CDR3 is 13 amino acids. Per the germline V gene, CDR1 is SNHLY and CDR2 is FYNNEI.

The gene calls are TRBV4-1 and TRBJ2-7; the match to TRBD1 covers 7 bases. Per the germline V gene, CDR1 is MGHRA and CDR2 is YSYEKL. V lost 2 bases and J lost 3; bases outside the gene matches: 7. CDR3 length equals 15 residues. For the CDR3, the DNA is TGCGCCAGCAGCCAACAATACCGGGACAGCTACGAGCAGTACTTC. Translated, it gives CASSQQYRDSYEQYF.

The gene calls are TRBV7-3 and TRBJ1-1, with a weak D call TRBD1 (5 bases). Germline V gives CDR1 SGHTA, CDR2 FQGTGA. The germline V and J ends were trimmed by 3 bases and 4 bases, with 9 bases remaining between them. The CDR3 totals 13 residues. The DNA of the CDR3 is TGTGCCAGCAGCTTCGGGGGGATCACTGAAGCTTTCTTT. It encodes CASSFGGITEAFF.

The V call is TRBV5-4, the J call TRBJ1-1, with D perhaps matching TRBD1 (5 bases). The CDR3 extends over 13 amino acids. In germline, CDR1 is SGHNT, CDR2 YYREEE (reference sequence). The V and J ends lost 2 bases and 6 bases respectively, with 11 bases between them. DNA for the CDR3: TGTGCCAGCAGCTTCACAGGCCGGGCTGAAGCTTTCTTT. This encodes CASSFTGRAEAFF.

V usage is TRBV9 and J usage is TRBJ1-2; 8 bases align to TRBD1. The trim removed 0 bases at V and 4 bases at J, leaving 5 bases unmatched. Germline values: CDR1 SGDLS, CDR2 YYNGEE. There are 15 residues in the CDR3. In nucleotides, the CDR3 is TGTGCCAGCAGCGTAGGGACAGGGTTCGGCTATGGCTACACCTTC. It yields the protein CASSVGTGFGYGYTF.

The chain links TRBV10-3 to TRBJ2-2, with D perhaps matching TRBD2 (6 bases). The CDR3 length is 13 residues. Germline V gene lookup returns CDR1 ENHRY and CDR2 SYGVKD. Trimming stripped 4 bases from V and 6 bases from J, with 9 bases between. CDR3 nucleotides: TGTGCCATCAGTGTACGGGAGTCCGGGGAGCTGTTTTTT. It translates to CAISVRESGELFF.

This chain joins TRBV27 and TRBJ1-6; 7 bases are shared with TRBD1. CDR1 and CDR2 from the germline V gene are MNHEY and SMNVEV (reference sequence). The CDR3 runs 16 residues. J was trimmed by 14 bases and V by 3 bases; bases with no gene match: 16. This CDR3 is CASSFLTGVDTSTLHF. CDR3 coding DNA: TGTGCCAGCAGTTTTCTAACAGGGGTAGATACTTCCACCCTCCACTTT.

This clone was seen a few times. The gene calls are TRBV6-2 or TRBV6-3 and TRBJ1-3, with D possibly TRBD1 on 5 matching bases. Trimming shortened V by 2 bases and J by 4 bases, and 15 bases separated the two germline ends. The germline V gene has CDR1 MNHEY and CDR2 SVGEGT. This CDR3 has 16 residues. DNA of the CDR3: TGTGCCAGCAGTTACGGCGCCCAGGGAAACGGAAACACCATATATTTT. Translating it yields CASSYGAQGNGNTIYF.

The chain carries TRBV7-2 and TRBJ1-2; no clear D. Germline CDR1 and CDR2: SGHTA and FQGNSA. The CDR3 has 13 residues. V gave up 3 bases and J gave up 7 bases, with 12 bases separating them. As DNA, the CDR3 is TGTGCCAGCAGCTTGGGGAGCTACCTTGGCTACACCTTC. Translating gives CASSLGSYLGYTF.

This clone has a single count. The chain couples TRBV2 to TRBJ2-1, with 7 bases identical to TRBD2. Germline V gene sequence: CDR1 SNHLY, CDR2 FYNNEI. V lost 6 bases to trimming and J lost 10 bases; unmatched junction nucleotides: 12. CDR3 length equals 14 residues. In nucleotides, the CDR3 is TGTGCCAGCAGGCAATCTAAAGGGACTATAGAGCAGTTCTTC. The encoded protein is CASRQSKGTIEQFF.

V is TRBV5-5 and J is TRBJ1-4; 7 nucleotides agree with TRBD1. The germline V gene has CDR1 SGHKS and CDR2 YYEKEE (reference sequence). V lost 4 bases, J lost 7 bases, and 13 bases stayed unmatched. The CDR3 is 16 residues long. The CDR3 is CASSADTGARGEKLFF. The CDR3 DNA reads as TGTGCCAGCAGCGCCGACACAGGGGCCCGAGGTGAAAAACTGTTTTTT.

J is TRBJ1-2 and V is TRBV9; D may be TRBD1 (5 bases). Germline-derived CDR1 and CDR2 are SGDLS and YYNGEE. The CDR3 is 14 residues long. V lost 0 bases, J lost 5 bases, and 11 bases lay in between. The CDR3 protein is CASSVVGQPYGYTF. The CDR3 DNA follows: TGTGCCAGCAGCGTAGTGGGGCAGCCGTATGGCTACACCTTC.

This sequence joins TRBV6-5 and TRBJ2-7, with D possibly TRBD2 on 6 matching bases. Germline V gene sequence: CDR1 MNHEY, CDR2 SVGAGI. Trimming left V 4 bases short and J 2 bases short, with 18 bases between. The CDR3 has 16 residues. CDR3 nucleotide sequence: TGTGCCAGCAGTTTGGGGCGGGACTTCCCCCCCTACGAGCAGTACTTC. It specifies CASSLGRDFPPYEQYF.

The chain carries TRBV28 and TRBJ1-6; D gene ambiguous. Germline CDR1 is MDHEN and CDR2 is SYDVKM. V dropped 1 base and J dropped 10 bases, with 14 bases sitting between them. This CDR3 comprises 15 residues. The CDR3 loop is CASSLLQAGGSPLHF. CDR3 DNA: TGTGCCAGCAGTTTATTGCAGGCAGGAGGGTCACCCCTCCACTTT.

CDR3 sequence reads: CASSLGSLRDEQYF. The CDR3 DNA reads as TGTGCCAGCAGCTTAGGCTCACTTCGGGACGAGCAGTACTTC. The chain has TRBV7-9 and TRBJ2-7; D uncertain. The CDR3 spans 14 residues. Germline CDR1 SEHNR, CDR2 FQNEAQ (reference sequence). Trimming stripped 1 base from V and 5 bases from J, with 12 bases between.

The chain carries TRBV21-1 and TRBJ1-2; the table names TRBD1, a call not compared with the DNA. TRBV21-1 is annotated as a pseudogene. The length of the CDR3 is 16 residues. CDR3 sequence reads: CASSKAWDSQLYGYTF. In DNA form, the CDR3 reads TGTGCCAGCAGCAAAGCTTGGGACAGTCAACTATATGGCTACACCTTC.

The chain combines TRBV7-9 with TRBJ2-1; D perhaps matches TRBD2 (6 bases). Germline-derived CDR1 and CDR2 are SEHNR and FQNEAQ (reference sequence). The V end was cut by 7 bases, the J end by 3 bases, with 22 bases between. This CDR3 region has 17 residues. This chain's CDR3 is CASNTNPGAGSYNEQFF. The CDR3, as DNA: TGTGCCAGCAACACAAACCCCGGGGCGGGGAGCTACAATGAGCAGTTCTTC.